One and the same sample provided the 8 T cell receptor beta chains below, sequenced in a study of blood T cell repertoires in COVID-19. Measured with immunoSEQ multiplex PCR; TCRdb has only the in-frame clones, and not every one. Of about 96,000 clones in the sample, about four fifths were seen once. What was sequenced was peripheral blood. Receptors were obtained from a woman aged 55 to 70 with acute or convalescent COVID-19.

The chain links TRBV5-1 to TRBJ1-4; tentative D call: TRBD1 (5 bases). V was shortened by 7 bases and J by 1 base, with 14 bases between the two germline ends. There are 15 residues in the CDR3. The germline CDR1 and CDR2 sequences are SGHRS and YFSETQ. CDR3 in amino acids: CASGAGTETNEKLFF. CDR3 in DNA: TGCGCCAGCGGGGCCGGAACAGAAACTAATGAAAAACTGTTTTTT.

V usage is TRBV6-6 and J usage is TRBJ2-7; weak D call: TRBD1 (5 bases). Germline values: CDR1 MNHNY, CDR2 SVGAGI (reference sequence). The CDR3 contains 14 residues. Between the trimmed V and J ends, which lost 7 bases and 3 bases, there was a span of 16 bases. The CDR3: CASNMQGWGYEQYF. The CDR3 nucleotides read TGTGCCAGCAACATGCAGGGATGGGGCTACGAGCAGTACTTC.

The J gene is TRBJ1-2, the V gene TRBV19; TRBD1 is a possible D gene (6 bases). Deletions cut 5 bases from V and 6 bases from J, with 16 bases between. Per germline, CDR1 LNHDA and CDR2 SQIVND (reference sequence). The CDR3 sequence is 14 residues long. CDR3 sequence: CASSPSSGGNGYTF. The CDR3 region has the DNA TGTGCCAGTAGTCCCAGCTCGGGGGGCAATGGCTACACCTTC.

This clone is a singleton in its sample. V gene TRBV2 combines with J gene TRBJ1-1; maybe TRBD1 (6 bases). CDR3 length: 14 residues. Per the germline V gene, CDR1 is SNHLY and CDR2 is FYNNEI. Deletions cut 7 bases from V and 1 base from J, with 13 bases between. Here the CDR3 reads CASKPWTENTEAFF. DNA of the CDR3: TGTGCCAGCAAACCCTGGACAGAGAACACTGAAGCTTTCTTT.

CDR3 DNA: TGTGCCAGTAGTATAGCCGGGCAGGGAAAGGACATTCAGTACTTC. Translating it yields CASSIAGQGKDIQYF. The chain recombines TRBV19 with TRBJ2-4; TRBD1 is a possible D gene (5 bases). The germline gives CDR1 LNHDA, CDR2 SQIVND (reference sequence). The V gene lost 1 base and the J gene lost 8 bases, with 15 bases spanning the gap. The CDR3 has 15 amino acids.

V is TRBV19 and J is TRBJ2-7; D is possibly TRBD1 (6 bases). Trimming left V 6 bases short and J 3 bases short, with 15 bases between. CDR3 length: 14 amino acids. CDR1 is LNHDA and CDR2 is SQIVND in the germline V gene (reference sequence). This CDR3 reads CASRDLAGVYEQYF. As DNA, the CDR3 is TGTGCCAGTAGGGACCTCGCAGGGGTCTACGAGCAGTACTTC.

V usage is TRBV2 and J usage is TRBJ1-4, with 11 bases aligning to TRBD1. V dropped 7 bases and J dropped 7; count of bases not matched to a gene: 8. This CDR3 has 15 residues. Germline CDR1 reads SNHLY; CDR2 reads FYNNEI. Here the CDR3 reads CASKDPGQGGEKLFF. CDR3 nucleotide sequence: TGTGCCAGCAAGGACCCGGGACAGGGGGGTGAAAAACTGTTTTTT.

V and J are TRBV30 and TRBJ1-5, with 7 bases lining up with TRBD1. From germline, CDR1 is GTSNPN and CDR2 SVGIG (reference sequence). V lost 2 bases and J lost 6; bases outside the gene matches: 7. This CDR3 is built from 14 residues. Here the CDR3 DNA reads TGTGCCTGGAGTAAGATGTCAGGGGGTCAGCCCCAGCATTTT. It yields the protein CAWSKMSGGQPQHF. The whole variable domain, filled in from reference TRBV30 and TRBJ1-5, reads SQTIHQWPATLVQPVGSPLSLECTVEGTSNPNLYWYRQAAGRGLQLLFYSVGIGQISSEVPQNLSASRPQDRQFILSSKKLLLSDSGFYLCAWSKMSGGQPQHFGDGTRLSIL.